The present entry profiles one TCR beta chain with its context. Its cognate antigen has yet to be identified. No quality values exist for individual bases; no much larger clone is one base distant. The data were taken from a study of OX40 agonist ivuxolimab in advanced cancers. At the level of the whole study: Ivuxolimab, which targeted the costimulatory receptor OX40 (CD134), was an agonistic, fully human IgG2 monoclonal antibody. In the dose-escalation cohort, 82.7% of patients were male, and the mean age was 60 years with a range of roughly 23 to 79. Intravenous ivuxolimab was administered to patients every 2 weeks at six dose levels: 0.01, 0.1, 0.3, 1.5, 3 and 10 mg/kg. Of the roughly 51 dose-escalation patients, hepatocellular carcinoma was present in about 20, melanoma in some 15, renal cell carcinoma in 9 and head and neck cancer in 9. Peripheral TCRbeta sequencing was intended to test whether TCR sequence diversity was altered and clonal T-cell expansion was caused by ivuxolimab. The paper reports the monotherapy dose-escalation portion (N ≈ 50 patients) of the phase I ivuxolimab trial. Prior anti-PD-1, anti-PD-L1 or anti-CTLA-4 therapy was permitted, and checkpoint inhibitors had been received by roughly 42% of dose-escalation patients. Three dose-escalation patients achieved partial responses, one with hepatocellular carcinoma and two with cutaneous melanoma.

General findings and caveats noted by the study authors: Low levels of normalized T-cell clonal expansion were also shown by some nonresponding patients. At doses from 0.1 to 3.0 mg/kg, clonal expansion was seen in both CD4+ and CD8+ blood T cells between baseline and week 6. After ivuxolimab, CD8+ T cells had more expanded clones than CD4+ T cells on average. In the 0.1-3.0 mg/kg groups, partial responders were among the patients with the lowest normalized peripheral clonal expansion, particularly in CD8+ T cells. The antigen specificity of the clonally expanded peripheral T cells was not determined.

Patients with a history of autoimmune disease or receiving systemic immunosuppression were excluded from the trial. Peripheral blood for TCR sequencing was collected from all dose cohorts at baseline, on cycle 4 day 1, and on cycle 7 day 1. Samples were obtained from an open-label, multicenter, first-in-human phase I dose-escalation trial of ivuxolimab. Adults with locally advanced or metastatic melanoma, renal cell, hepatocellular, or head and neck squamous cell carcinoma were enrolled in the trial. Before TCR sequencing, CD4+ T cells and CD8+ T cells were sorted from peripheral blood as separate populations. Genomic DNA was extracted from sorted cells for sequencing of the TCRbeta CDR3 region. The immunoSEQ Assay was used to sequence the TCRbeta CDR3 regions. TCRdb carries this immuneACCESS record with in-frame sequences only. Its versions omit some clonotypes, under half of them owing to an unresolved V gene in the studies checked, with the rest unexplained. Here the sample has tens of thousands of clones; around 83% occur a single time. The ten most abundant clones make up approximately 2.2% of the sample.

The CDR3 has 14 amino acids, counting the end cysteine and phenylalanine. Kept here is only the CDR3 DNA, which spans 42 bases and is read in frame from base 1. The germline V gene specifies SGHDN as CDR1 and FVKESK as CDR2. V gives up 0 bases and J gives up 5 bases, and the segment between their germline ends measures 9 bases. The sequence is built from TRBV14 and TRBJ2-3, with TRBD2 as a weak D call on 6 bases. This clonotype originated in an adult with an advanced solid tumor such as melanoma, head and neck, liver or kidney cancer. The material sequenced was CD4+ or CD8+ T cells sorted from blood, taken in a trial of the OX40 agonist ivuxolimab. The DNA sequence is TGTGCCAGCAGCCAAGAGCTAGCGAAAGATACGCAGTATTTT. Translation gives CASSQELAKDTQYF.